The 29 T cell receptor beta chains presented below share a single source sample, sequenced in a study of shared clonotypes between healthy human individuals. Method: immunoSEQ multiplex PCR; TCRdb's copy keeps in-frame clones and lacks some. The sample includes roughly 2,300,000 clones, around 92% of them seen just once. Sequencing input: naive CD4+ T cells from PBMCs. Subset noted: CD45RA+ positively selected. These receptors came from a man between 18 and 29 years old in good health. Some clones in this sample may be carry-over from other donors' samples.

This chain links TRBV19 with TRBJ1-5; D ambiguous. V shed 2 bases and J shed 1 base, with 12 bases lying between them. The CDR3 length is 16 residues. Germline-derived CDR1 and CDR2 are LNHDA and SQIVND (reference sequence). DNA for the CDR3: TGTGCCAGTAGTATACGGGATGGGAGGAGCAATCAGCCCCAGCATTTT. It yields the protein CASSIRDGRSNQPQHF.

The chain employs TRBV18 and TRBJ2-7, with 14 positions matching TRBD2. V shed 5 bases and J 7 bases; nucleotides not matched to a gene: 13. Germline CDR1 reads KGHSH; CDR2 reads LQKENI. This CDR3 contains 17 residues. The CDR3 bases are TGTGCCAGCTCATCCACCTCGACTAGCGGGAGGGCTAGGGAGCAGTACTTC. It translates to CASSSTSTSGRAREQYF.

This chain links TRBV5-4 with TRBJ1-5, with 7 bases fitting TRBD1. The germline gives CDR1 SGHNT, CDR2 YYREEE (reference sequence). This CDR3 is 14 amino acids long. J was trimmed by 7 bases and V by 4 bases; bases with no gene match: 8. This chain's CDR3 is CASSPGQTGQPQHF. The DNA of the CDR3 is TGTGCCAGCAGCCCGGGACAGACGGGGCAGCCCCAGCATTTT.

This chain connects TRBV30 to TRBJ2-2; D unclear. The CDR3 consists of 13 residues. V gave up 1 base and J gave up 7 bases, with 10 bases separating them. Germline CDR1 and CDR2: GTSNPN and SVGIG (reference sequence). The CDR3 here is CAWSASFDGELFF. The DNA of the CDR3 is TGTGCCTGGAGTGCCTCTTTTGACGGGGAGCTGTTTTTT.

This chain joins TRBV11-2 and TRBJ1-3; a weak D match, TRBD1 (6 bases). CDR3 length: 18 residues. Trimming cost V 0 bases and J 2 bases, with 17 bases left between them. CDR1 and CDR2 from the germline V gene are SGHAT and FQNNGV. The CDR3 DNA reads TGTGCCAGCAGCTTAGAACCCCATACAGGGACCGCTGGAAACACCATATATTTT. As protein: CASSLEPHTGTAGNTIYF.

The gene calls are TRBV27 and TRBJ1-1, with a tentative D call TRBD1 (6 bases). This CDR3 comprises 16 residues. In germline, CDR1 is MNHEY, CDR2 SMNVEV (reference sequence). Deletions cut 5 bases from V and 4 bases from J, with 20 bases between. The CDR3 is CASSRITTGLGTEAFF. CDR3 bases: TGTGCCAGCAGTCGAATCACAACAGGGTTGGGCACTGAAGCTTTCTTT.

A word on this clone: The junction departs from the called germline gene at one end, perhaps through a read error. The V call is TRBV4-2, the J call TRBJ1-4, with no clear D. The CDR3 extends over 13 amino acids. Per germline, CDR1 LGHNA and CDR2 YNFKEQ. This chain's CDR3 is CASRQDNDGKLFF. The CDR3 DNA is TGTGCCAGCAGACAAGATAATGACGGAAAACTGTTTTTT.

This chain connects TRBV4-2 to TRBJ2-7, with 8 bases fitting TRBD2. The CDR3 covers 14 residues. V trimming: 4 bases; J trimming: 3 bases; junction bases outside the gene matches: 5. Germline V gene data show CDR1 as LGHNA and CDR2 as YNFKEQ. The CDR3 DNA reads as TGTGCCAGCAGCCCCAGGGCGGGGGGCTACGAGCAGTACTTC. It specifies CASSPRAGGYEQYF.

The chain combines TRBV30 with TRBJ1-5; D might be TRBD1 (6 bases). The CDR3 runs 15 residues. V lost 4 bases and J 0 bases, leaving 13 bases between the germline ends. Germline V lookup: CDR1 GTSNPN, CDR2 SVGIG (reference sequence). CDR3 coding DNA: TGTGCCTGGACAGGGGCCATCGCTAGCAATCAGCCCCAGCATTTT. Amino acid sequence: CAWTGAIASNQPQHF.

The CDR3, as DNA: TGTGCCAGCAGCTTCCCGGGACAGACCTACAATGAGCAGTTCTTC. Translation gives CASSFPGQTYNEQFF. The V call is TRBV5-4, the J call TRBJ2-1; 7 bases are shared with TRBD1. V was clipped by 2 bases and J by 2 bases; unmatched bases: 4. The CDR3 has 15 amino acids. The germline CDR1 and CDR2 sequences are SGHNT and YYREEE (reference sequence).

This chain uses TRBV10-3 with TRBJ1-1; perhaps TRBD1 as D (5 bases). V was shortened by 10 bases and J by 1 base, with 13 bases between the two germline ends. The CDR3 is made up of 13 amino acids. Germline V gene data show CDR1 as ENHRY and CDR2 as SYGVKD. The CDR3: CATRGGGNTEAFF. The CDR3, as DNA: TGTGCCACCCGGGGGGGAGGGAACACTGAAGCTTTCTTT.

This CDR3 reads CASSQGQLNQPQHF. The CDR3 DNA sequence: TGTGCCAGCAGCCAAGGACAGCTCAATCAGCCCCAGCATTTT. The chain uses TRBV4-2 and TRBJ1-5, with TRBD1 as a possible D gene (5 bases). This CDR3 comprises 14 residues. V was pared by 1 base and J by 3 bases, with 7 bases between. In germline, CDR1 is LGHNA, CDR2 YNFKEQ.

The chain uses TRBV28 and TRBJ2-1, with 8 nucleotides matching TRBD2. CDR1 is MDHEN, CDR2 SYDVKM, per germline. This CDR3 has 14 amino acids. V lost 6 bases and J lost 6; bases outside the gene matches: 7. CDR3 nucleotide sequence: TGTGCCAGCAGCAAAGCGGGAGCGCTCAATGAGCAGTTCTTC. Amino acids: CASSKAGALNEQFF.

V gene TRBV19 combines with J gene TRBJ1-5; D gene unclear. Looked up from germline, CDR1 is LNHDA and CDR2 is SQIVND (reference sequence). V lost 5 bases, J lost 0 bases, and 11 bases lay in between. The CDR3 is made up of 15 amino acids. The CDR3 DNA sequence: TGTGCCAGTAGTTTTTACGGGGATAGCAATCAGCCCCAGCATTTT. Its protein is CASSFYGDSNQPQHF.

V usage is TRBV28 and J usage is TRBJ2-1; tentative D call: TRBD2 (6 bases). The germline V and J ends were trimmed by 8 bases and 0 bases, with 11 bases remaining between them. Germline loops: CDR1 MDHEN, CDR2 SYDVKM. This CDR3 comprises 14 residues. CDR3 in DNA: TGTGCCAGCGGTATAGCGGCCTCCTACAATGAGCAGTTCTTC. Its translation is CASGIAASYNEQFF.

This chain links TRBV10-3 with TRBJ1-5; D not certain. Germline V gene sequence: CDR1 ENHRY, CDR2 SYGVKD. Deletions cut 8 bases from V and 7 bases from J, with 15 bases between. CDR3 length: 13 amino acids. CDR3 in DNA: TGTGCCATCCGACCCTCGGACCGGCAGCCCCAGCATTTT. Encoded protein: CAIRPSDRQPQHF.

V usage is TRBV15 and J usage is TRBJ1-3, with D maybe TRBD1 (6 bases). Between the trimmed V and J ends, which lost 1 base and 0 bases, there was a span of 10 bases. The CDR3 is 16 amino acids. From germline, CDR1 is LNHNV and CDR2 YYDKDF (reference sequence). CDR3 sequence reads: CATSRVGQSSGNTIYF. Here the CDR3 DNA reads TGTGCCACCAGCAGAGTAGGACAGAGCTCTGGAAACACCATATATTTT.

The chain links TRBV29-1 to TRBJ2-2; D is unclear. The germline gives CDR1 SQVTM, CDR2 ANQGSEA. The V gene lost 7 bases and the J gene lost 4 bases, with 13 bases spanning the gap. The CDR3 extends over 13 amino acids. The chain's CDR3 is CSADAQSTGELFF. DNA of the CDR3: TGCAGCGCGGACGCGCAGAGCACCGGGGAGCTGTTTTTT.

This clone was seen more than once but under ten times. A much larger clone is a single base away; this may be a read error. Other DNA sequences in this sample translate to the same CDR3. V is TRBV5-4 and J is TRBJ2-5; tentative D call: TRBD1 (6 bases). Germline V gene lookup returns CDR1 SGHNT and CDR2 YYREEE (reference sequence). Trimming pared 0 bases from V and 1 base from J, leaving 7 bases between. The length of the CDR3 is 14 residues. Here the CDR3 reads CASSLGQVQETQYF. The CDR3 DNA follows: TGTGCCAGCAGCTTGGGACAGGTCCAAGAGACCCAGTACTTC.

Note on this clone: In the same sample, other DNA sequences code for this CDR3. This chain uses TRBV6-1 with TRBJ2-5; D call uncertain. V dropped 4 bases and J dropped 5 bases, with 8 bases sitting between them. Germline V gene data show CDR1 as MNHNS and CDR2 as SASEGT. The CDR3 has 12 residues. CDR3 sequence reads: CASSVLGETQYF. The DNA of the CDR3 is TGTGCCAGCAGTGTATTAGGCGAGACCCAGTACTTC.

The chain joins TRBV27 to TRBJ1-5; D remains unclear. From germline, CDR1 is MNHEY and CDR2 SMNVEV (reference sequence). Trimming took off 2 bases at V and 1 base at J, with 15 bases between the two ends. This CDR3 is 17 amino acids long. The CDR3 spells CASSLKPPSVSNQPQHF. The CDR3 region has the DNA TGTGCCAGCAGTTTAAAACCCCCATCGGTGAGCAATCAGCCCCAGCATTTT.

The rearrangement joins TRBV14 to TRBJ2-3; D is unresolved. Trimming took off 4 bases at V and 3 bases at J, with 11 bases between the two ends. The CDR3 has 14 residues. CDR1 and CDR2 (germline): SGHDN, FVKESK. The CDR3 is CASSPFRFTDTQYF. The CDR3 DNA sequence: TGTGCCAGCAGCCCTTTTCGATTTACAGATACGCAGTATTTT.

The chain joins TRBV5-1 to TRBJ2-4; D remains unclear. Between the trimmed V and J ends, which lost 0 bases and 12 bases, there was a span of 16 bases. This CDR3 contains 14 residues. Germline loops: CDR1 SGHRS, CDR2 YFSETQ. Here the CDR3 reads CASSLEGNKAPQYF. CDR3 sequence (DNA): TGCGCCAGCAGCTTGGAAGGGAACAAAGCTCCTCAGTACTTC.

The chain employs TRBV5-1 and TRBJ2-2; D is possibly TRBD1 or TRBD2 (6 bases each). CDR3 size: 14 residues. From germline, CDR1 is SGHRS and CDR2 YFSETQ. Trimming pared 5 bases from V and 9 bases from J, leaving 17 bases between. The CDR3 region is CASRPGHGGRELFF. The CDR3 bases are TGCGCCAGCAGGCCGGGACACGGGGGCCGGGAGCTGTTTTTT.

Details on this clone: Distinct nucleotide sequences in the sample also encode this CDR3. The chain links TRBV9 to TRBJ1-1; 10 nucleotides match TRBD1. Germline V gene sequence: CDR1 SGDLS, CDR2 YYNGEE. J was trimmed by 5 bases and V by 2 bases; bases with no gene match: 3. The CDR3 length is 14 residues. The CDR3 reads CASSVGTGETEAFF. The CDR3 DNA is TGTGCCAGCAGCGTGGGGACAGGGGAGACTGAAGCTTTCTTT.

This clone was observed once. This rearrangement joins TRBV29-1 to TRBJ2-1; D unresolved. Germline loops: CDR1 SQVTM, CDR2 ANQGSEA. Trimming pared 2 bases from V and 9 bases from J, leaving 11 bases between. The CDR3 consists of 12 residues. CDR3 nucleotides: TGCAGCGTTGAACAGCGCCGGGTTGAGCAGTTCTTC. Translation: CSVEQRRVEQFF.

V and J are TRBV7-9 and TRBJ2-3; D remains unclear. The germline CDR1 and CDR2 sequences are SEHNR and FQNEAQ (reference sequence). The CDR3 contains 14 residues. Deletions cut 1 base from V and 6 bases from J, with 11 bases between. The CDR3 DNA follows: TGTGCCAGCAGCTTAGGACCCTCTGGGGATACGCAGTATTTT. Translated: CASSLGPSGDTQYF.

The J gene is TRBJ1-5, the V gene TRBV28, with D unresolved. This CDR3 spans 11 amino acids. Trimming removed 5 bases from V and 5 bases from J, with 4 bases in between. The germline V gene encodes CDR1 MDHEN and CDR2 SYDVKM. This CDR3 is CASSEDQPQHF. CDR3 bases: TGTGCCAGCAGTGAGGATCAGCCCCAGCATTTT.

The chain links TRBV28 to TRBJ2-1, with 9 nucleotides matching TRBD1. The CDR3 is 16 residues long. V dropped 5 bases and J dropped 2; count of bases not matched to a gene: 7. CDR1 is MDHEN, CDR2 SYDVKM, per germline. In nucleotides, the CDR3 is TGTGCCAGCAGTACGACAGGGGGAATGGCCTACAATGAGCAGTTCTTC. It specifies CASSTTGGMAYNEQFF.